The following is a T cell receptor beta chain sequence with its context. Trimming left V 2 bases short and J 4 bases short, with 14 bases between. There are 15 residues in the CDR3. CDR1 and CDR2 from the germline V gene are SGHDN and FVKESK. The data stem from a study of shared T cell receptors in the human thymus. The repertoire was sequenced with immunoSEQ multiplex PCR; TCRdb's copy has only in-frame clones and lacks some. This sample has 700,000 or so clones, with roughly 88% found just once. These sequences were also reported in another study, on human thymus T cells.

The sequenced sample was thymocytes. The V gene is TRBV14, the J gene TRBJ1-1; a weak D match, TRBD1 (5 bases). This receptor was taken from a girl under three years old with a congenital heart defect. CDR3 in amino acids: CASSQCRVEGTEAFF. In DNA, the CDR3 is TGTGCCAGCAGCCAATGCAGGGTGGAGGGCACTGAAGCTTTCTTT.